The entry below gives a single T cell receptor beta chain sequence along with its context. Its antigen is as yet unknown. This sample stems from a study of lymphopenia after photon versus proton radiotherapy. Using immunoSEQ multiplex PCR, the repertoire was profiled, and TCRdb retains in-frame clones only, with some absent. The repertoire consists of over 15,000 clones, with about 89% occurring once and the leading ten covering about 6%. V lost 6 bases to trimming and J lost 0 bases, with 12 bases between them. Germline V CDR1 and CDR2: MNHEY, SVGAGI. The CDR3 is 15 amino acids. Study-wide results and limits: Post-nadir TCR diversity decline inversely tracked overall survival among those who died.

The receptor was derived from a man between 60 and 70 years old with pancreatic cancer. The chain recombines TRBV6-5 with TRBJ2-1; possible D gene TRBD2, 5 bases. The sample was peripheral blood, taken from a patient treated with photon-based radiotherapy. The CDR3 spells CASSPLEVSYNEQFF. The CDR3 region has the DNA TGTGCCAGCAGCCCTCTGGAGGTCTCCTACAATGAGCAGTTCTTC.